This TCR beta chain was recorded in a study of cytomegalovirus exposure and HLA in healthy donors. Study-wide points: A missense DCLRE1C variant was associated with V- and J-gene trimming of TCR beta chains in a later analysis, and an independent cohort replicated the association. Serostatus for CMV was the only available immune exposure information.

The PCR had 60 Vbeta and 13 Jbeta primers. Generated by immunoSEQ multiplex PCR, the TCRdb table keeps only in-frame clones and is missing some. The table lists about 100,000 clones, around 74% of them singletons. Of note for this clone: Its antigen is unidentified.

The sequencing sample was made of PBMCs. The TCR was taken from a man over 45 in good health and CMV-seropositive.

The CDR3 sequence: CASSDQGMGNQPQHF. The CDR3 bases are TGTGCCAGCAGTGACCAGGGGATGGGCAATCAGCCCCAGCATTTT. The V and J genes are TRBV2 and TRBJ1-5; D might be TRBD1 (6 bases). With 3 bases removed from V and 2 bases from J, the gap between germline ends came to 11 bases. The CDR3 sequence is 15 residues long. CDR1 is SNHLY and CDR2 is FYNNEI in the germline V gene.